The clone carrying this TCR beta chain was recorded many times. V lost 5 bases to trimming and J lost 1 base, with 12 bases between them. This CDR3 comprises 15 residues. The germline CDR1 and CDR2 sequences are SEHNR and FQNEAQ (reference sequence). This entry is derived from a study of molecular identifiers for immune sequencing clone quantification. As for the study in general: Replicates partitioned RNA from roughly 21,000 or 96,000 naive CD8 cells into five parts, sequencing four.

From the PCR reads, TCRdb called clonotypes with MiXCR, one entry per CDR3 protein. The sample lists 35,000 to 40,000 distinct CDR3 sequences; about a fifth were seen once. For naive CD8 T cells, sorting used the CD8+CD4-CCR7+CD45RA+ phenotype. J is TRBJ1-3 and V is TRBV7-9; perhaps TRBD1 as D (5 bases). The origin of this receptor is a human donor in good health. Some libraries in this study had Jurkat cell RNA spiked in. The sequenced sample consisted of naive CD8+ T cells from blood, with Jurkat cell RNA spiked in. Described subset: FACS-sorted CD8+CD4-CCR7+CD45RA+ naive T cells. This chain's CDR3 is CASSPGRASGNTIYF. In nucleotides, the CDR3 is TGTGCCAGCAGCCCGGGGCGGGCATCTGGAAACACCATATATTTT.